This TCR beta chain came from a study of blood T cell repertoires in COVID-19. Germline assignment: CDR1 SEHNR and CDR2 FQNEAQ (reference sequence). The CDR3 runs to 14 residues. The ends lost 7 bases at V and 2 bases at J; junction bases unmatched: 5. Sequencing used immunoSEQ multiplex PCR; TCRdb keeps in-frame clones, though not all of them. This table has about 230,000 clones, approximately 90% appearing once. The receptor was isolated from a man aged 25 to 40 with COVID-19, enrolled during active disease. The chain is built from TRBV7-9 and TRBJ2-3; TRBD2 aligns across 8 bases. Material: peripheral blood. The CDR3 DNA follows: TGTGCCAGCATCGGGGGGGACCACACAGATACGCAGTATTTT. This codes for CASIGGDHTDTQYF.